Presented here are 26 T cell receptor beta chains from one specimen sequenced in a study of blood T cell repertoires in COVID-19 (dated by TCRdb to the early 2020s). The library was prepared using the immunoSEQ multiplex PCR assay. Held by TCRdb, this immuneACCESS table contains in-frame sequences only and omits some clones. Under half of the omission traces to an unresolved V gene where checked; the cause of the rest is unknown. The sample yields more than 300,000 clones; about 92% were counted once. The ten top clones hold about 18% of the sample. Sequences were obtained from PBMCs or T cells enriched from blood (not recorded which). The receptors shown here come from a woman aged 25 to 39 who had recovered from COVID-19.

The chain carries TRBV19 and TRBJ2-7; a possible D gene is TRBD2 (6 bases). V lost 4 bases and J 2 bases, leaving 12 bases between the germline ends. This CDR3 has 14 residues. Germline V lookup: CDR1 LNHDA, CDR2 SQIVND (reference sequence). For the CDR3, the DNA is TGTGCCAGTAGTAGAGGCGGGATTACCTACGAGCAGTACTTC. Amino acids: CASSRGGITYEQYF. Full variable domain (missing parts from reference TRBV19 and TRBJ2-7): DGGITQSPKYLFRKEGQNVTLSCEQNLNHDAMYWYRQDPGQGLRLIYYSQIVNDFQKGDIAEGYSVSREKKESFPLTVTSAQKNPTAFYLCASSRGGITYEQYFGPGTRLTVT.

CDR3 sequence: CASSSDRGGYEQYF. The CDR3, as DNA: TGTGCCAGCTCATCGGACAGGGGGGGCTACGAGCAGTACTTC. The chain combines TRBV18 with TRBJ2-7; 10 bases line up with TRBD1. Germline loops: CDR1 KGHSH, CDR2 LQKENI. The V gene end was trimmed by 5 bases and the J gene end by 3 bases; junction bases not matched to a gene: 4. The CDR3 totals 14 residues. Complete variable domain (other parts from reference TRBV18 and TRBJ2-7): NAGVMQNPRHLVRRRGQEARLRCSPMKGHSHVYWYRQLPEEGLKFMVYLQKENIIDESGMPKERFSAEFPKEGPSILRIQQVVRGDSAAYFCASSSDRGGYEQYFGPGTRLTVT.

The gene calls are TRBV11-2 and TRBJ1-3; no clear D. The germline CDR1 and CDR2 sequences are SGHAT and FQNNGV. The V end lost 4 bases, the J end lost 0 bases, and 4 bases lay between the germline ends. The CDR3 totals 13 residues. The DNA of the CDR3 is TGTGCCAGCAGCTATAGCTCTGGAAACACCATATATTTT. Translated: CASSYSSGNTIYF. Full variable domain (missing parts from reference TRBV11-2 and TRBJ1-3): EAGVAQSPRYKIIEKRQSVAFWCNPISGHATLYWYQQILGQGPKLLIQFQNNGVVDDSQLPKDRFSAERLKGVDSTLKIQPAKLEDSAVYLCASSYSSGNTIYFGEGSWLTVV.

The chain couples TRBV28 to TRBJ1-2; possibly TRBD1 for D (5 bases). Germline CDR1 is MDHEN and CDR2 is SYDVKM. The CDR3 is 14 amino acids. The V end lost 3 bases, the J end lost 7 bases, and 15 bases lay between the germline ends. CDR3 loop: CASSLGRGGIGYTF. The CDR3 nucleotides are TGTGCCAGCAGTTTGGGTAGGGGAGGTATTGGCTACACCTTC.

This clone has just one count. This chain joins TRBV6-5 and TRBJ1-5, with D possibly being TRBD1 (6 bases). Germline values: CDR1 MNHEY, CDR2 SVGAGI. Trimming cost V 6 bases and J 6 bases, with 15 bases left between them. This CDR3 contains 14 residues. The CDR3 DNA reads TGTGCCAGCAGCCAAGGGGGGGCAGGTCAGCCCCAGCATTTT. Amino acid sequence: CASSQGGAGQPQHF.

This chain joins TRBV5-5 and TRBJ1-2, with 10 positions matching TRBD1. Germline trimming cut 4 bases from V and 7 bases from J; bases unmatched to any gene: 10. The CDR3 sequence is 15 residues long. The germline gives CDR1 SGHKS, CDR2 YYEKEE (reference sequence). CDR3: CASSHRDRGDGGYTF. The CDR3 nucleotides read TGTGCCAGCAGCCACCGGGACAGGGGAGATGGTGGCTACACCTTC.

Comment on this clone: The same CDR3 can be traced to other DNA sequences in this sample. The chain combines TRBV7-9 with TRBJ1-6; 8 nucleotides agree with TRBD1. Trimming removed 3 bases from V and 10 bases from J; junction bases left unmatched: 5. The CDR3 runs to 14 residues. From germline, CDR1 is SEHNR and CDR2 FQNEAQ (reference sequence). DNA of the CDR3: TGTGCCAGCAGCTTGTCAGGGGGCAACTCACCCCTCCACTTT. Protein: CASSLSGGNSPLHF.

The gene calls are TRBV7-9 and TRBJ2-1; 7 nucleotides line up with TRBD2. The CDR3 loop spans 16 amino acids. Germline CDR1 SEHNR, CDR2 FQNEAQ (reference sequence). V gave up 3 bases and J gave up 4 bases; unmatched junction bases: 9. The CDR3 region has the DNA TGTGCCAGCAGCTTGGGGCCTAGCGGACCGTACAATGAGCAGTTCTTC. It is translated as CASSLGPSGPYNEQFF.

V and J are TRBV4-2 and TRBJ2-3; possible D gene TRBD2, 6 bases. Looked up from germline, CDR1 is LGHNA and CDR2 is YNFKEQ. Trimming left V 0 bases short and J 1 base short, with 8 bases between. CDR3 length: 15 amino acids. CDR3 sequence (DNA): TGTGCCAGCAGCCAAGATCCTAGCGGCACAGATACGCAGTATTTT. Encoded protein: CASSQDPSGTDTQYF.

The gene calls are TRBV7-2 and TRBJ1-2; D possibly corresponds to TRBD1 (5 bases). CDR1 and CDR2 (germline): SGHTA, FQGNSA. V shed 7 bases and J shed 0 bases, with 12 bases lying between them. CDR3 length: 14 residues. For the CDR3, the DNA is TGTGCCAGCACAGGGTACCCCTCTAACTATGGCTACACCTTC. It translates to CASTGYPSNYGYTF.

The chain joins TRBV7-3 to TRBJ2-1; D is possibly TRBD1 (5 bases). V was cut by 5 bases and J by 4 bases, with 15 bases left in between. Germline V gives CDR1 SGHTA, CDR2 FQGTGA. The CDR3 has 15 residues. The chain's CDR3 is CASSRDSRYYNEQFF. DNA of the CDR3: TGTGCCAGCAGCCGAGACAGTCGATATTACAATGAGCAGTTCTTC. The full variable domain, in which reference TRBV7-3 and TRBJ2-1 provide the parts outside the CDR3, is GAGVSQTPSNKVTEKGKYVELRCDPISGHTALYWYRQSLGQGPEFLIYFQGTGAADDSGLPNDRFFAVRPEGSVSTLKIQRTERGDSAVYLCASSRDSRYYNEQFFGPGTRLTVL.

The CDR3 loop reads CASSLGVGQGSYEQYF. The CDR3 DNA reads as TGTGCCAGCAGCCTGGGGGTTGGACAGGGCTCCTACGAGCAGTACTTC. The V call is TRBV5-4, the J call TRBJ2-7; 8 bases are a match to TRBD1. The CDR3 runs 16 residues. The V gene end was trimmed by 4 bases and the J gene end by 0 bases; junction bases not matched to a gene: 9. Germline CDR1 SGHNT, CDR2 YYREEE (reference sequence).

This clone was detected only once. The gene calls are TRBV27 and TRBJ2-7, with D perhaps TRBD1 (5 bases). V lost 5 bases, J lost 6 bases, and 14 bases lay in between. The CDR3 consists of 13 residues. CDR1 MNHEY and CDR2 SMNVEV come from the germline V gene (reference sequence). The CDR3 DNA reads TGTGCCAGCAGTACCCCCCAGGGTTCCGAGCAGTACTTC. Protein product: CASSTPQGSEQYF.

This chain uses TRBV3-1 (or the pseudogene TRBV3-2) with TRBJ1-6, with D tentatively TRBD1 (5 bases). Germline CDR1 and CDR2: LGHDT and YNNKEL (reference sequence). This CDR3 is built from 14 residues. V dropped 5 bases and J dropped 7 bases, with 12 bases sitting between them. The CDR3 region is CASSSRQGNSPLHF. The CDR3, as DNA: TGTGCCAGCAGCTCCCGGCAGGGAAATTCACCCCTCCACTTT.

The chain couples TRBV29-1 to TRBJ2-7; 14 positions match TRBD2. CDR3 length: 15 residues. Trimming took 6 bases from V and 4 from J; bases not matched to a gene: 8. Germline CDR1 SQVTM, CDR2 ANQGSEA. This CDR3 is CSVRMGTSGGYEQYF. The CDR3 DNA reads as TGCAGCGTCCGTATGGGGACTAGCGGGGGTTACGAGCAGTACTTC.

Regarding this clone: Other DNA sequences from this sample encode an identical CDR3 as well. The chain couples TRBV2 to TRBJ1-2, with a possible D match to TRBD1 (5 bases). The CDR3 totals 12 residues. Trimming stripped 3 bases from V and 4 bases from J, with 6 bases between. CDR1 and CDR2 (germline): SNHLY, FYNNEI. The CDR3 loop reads CASSEQGYGYTF. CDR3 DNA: TGTGCCAGCAGTGAGCAGGGCTATGGCTACACCTTC.

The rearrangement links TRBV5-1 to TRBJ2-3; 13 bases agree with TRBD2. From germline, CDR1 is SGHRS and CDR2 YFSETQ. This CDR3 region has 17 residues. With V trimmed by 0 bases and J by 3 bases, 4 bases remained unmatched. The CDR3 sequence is CASSLGLAGGATDTQYF. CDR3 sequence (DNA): TGCGCCAGCAGCTTGGGACTAGCGGGAGGAGCTACAGATACGCAGTATTTT. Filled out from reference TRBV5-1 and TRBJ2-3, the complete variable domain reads KAGVTQTPRYLIKTRGQQVTLSCSPISGHRSVSWYQQTPGQGLQFLFEYFSETQRNKGNFPGRFSGRQFSNSRSEMNVSTLELGDSALYLCASSLGLAGGATDTQYFGPGTRLTVL.

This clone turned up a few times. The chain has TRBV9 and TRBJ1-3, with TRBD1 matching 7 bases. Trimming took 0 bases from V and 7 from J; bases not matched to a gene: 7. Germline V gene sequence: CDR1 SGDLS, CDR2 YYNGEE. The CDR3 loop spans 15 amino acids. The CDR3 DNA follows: TGTGCCAGCAGCGTAGGTCAAAGGGGGCTGAACACCATATATTTT. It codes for CASSVGQRGLNTIYF.

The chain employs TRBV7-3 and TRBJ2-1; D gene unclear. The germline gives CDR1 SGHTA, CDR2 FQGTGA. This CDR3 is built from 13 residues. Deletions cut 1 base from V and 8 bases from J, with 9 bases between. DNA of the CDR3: TGTGCCAGCAGCTTAAGTAGCTCGCATGAGCAGTTCTTC. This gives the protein CASSLSSSHEQFF.

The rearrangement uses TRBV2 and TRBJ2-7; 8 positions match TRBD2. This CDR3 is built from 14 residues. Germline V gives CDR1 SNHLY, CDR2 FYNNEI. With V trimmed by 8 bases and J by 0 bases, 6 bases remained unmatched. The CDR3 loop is CASAGGAYSYEQYF. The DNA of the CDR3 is TGTGCCAGCGCCGGGGGGGCTTACTCCTACGAGCAGTACTTC.

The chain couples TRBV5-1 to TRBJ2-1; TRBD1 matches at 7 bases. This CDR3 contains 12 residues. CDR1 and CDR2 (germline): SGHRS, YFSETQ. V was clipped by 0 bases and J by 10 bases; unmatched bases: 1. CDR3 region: CASSLAQGEQFF. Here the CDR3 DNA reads TGCGCCAGCAGCTTGGCACAGGGGGAGCAGTTCTTC.

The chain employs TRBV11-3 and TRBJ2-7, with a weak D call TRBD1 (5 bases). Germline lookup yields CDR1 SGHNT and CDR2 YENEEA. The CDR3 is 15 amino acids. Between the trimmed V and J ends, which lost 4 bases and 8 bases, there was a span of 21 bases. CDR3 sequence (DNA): TGTGCCAGCAGCTGTTACAGGAGATGGTGGTACAAGCAGTACTTC. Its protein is CASSCYRRWWYKQYF.

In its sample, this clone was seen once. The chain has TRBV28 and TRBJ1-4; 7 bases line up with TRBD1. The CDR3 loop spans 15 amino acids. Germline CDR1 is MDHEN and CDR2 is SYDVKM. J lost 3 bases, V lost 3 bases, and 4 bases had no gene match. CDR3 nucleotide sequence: TGTGCCAGCAGTTTCTACAGGGGTTCTAATGAAAAACTGTTTTTT. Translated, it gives CASSFYRGSNEKLFF.

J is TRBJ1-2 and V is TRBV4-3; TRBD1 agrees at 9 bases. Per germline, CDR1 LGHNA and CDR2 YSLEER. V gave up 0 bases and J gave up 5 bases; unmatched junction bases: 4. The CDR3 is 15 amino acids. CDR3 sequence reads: CASSQDGTGRYGYTF. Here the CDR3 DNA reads TGCGCCAGCAGCCAAGACGGGACAGGGAGATATGGCTACACCTTC.

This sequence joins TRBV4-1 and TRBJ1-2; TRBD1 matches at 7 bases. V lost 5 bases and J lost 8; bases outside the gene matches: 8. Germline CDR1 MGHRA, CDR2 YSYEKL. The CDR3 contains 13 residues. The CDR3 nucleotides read TGCGCCAGCAGCTCGCACAGGGGTCTCGGCTACACCTTC. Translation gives CASSSHRGLGYTF.

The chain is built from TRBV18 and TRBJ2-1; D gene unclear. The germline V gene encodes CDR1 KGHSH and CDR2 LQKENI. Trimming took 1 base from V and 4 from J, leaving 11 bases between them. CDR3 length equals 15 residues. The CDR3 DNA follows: TGTGCCAGCTCACCACTGGCGGCTAGTTACAATGAGCAGTTCTTC. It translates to CASSPLAASYNEQFF.